This TCR beta chain was obtained from a study of long-term antiretroviral therapy in people with HIV (dated 2022 in TCRdb). Concerning the study at large: The earliest samples were collected about a decade before the 2015 WHO recommendation for immediate ART, when ART was typically delayed until CD4 counts fell. Whether ART initiation and durable HIV suppression were associated with changes in peripheral blood TRB repertoire composition and diversity was tested in a retrospective serial study. From over 25 adults with confirmed HIV infection, the cohort provided 150 to 200 cryopreserved PBMC samples, gathered serially across a mean of around six years (range 1-12). Of the 30 to 35 participants with HIV, eleven were female. No cross-contamination during QIAcube processing turned up in test extractions that ran a monoclonal T-cell line alongside about 30 polyclonal samples.

The immunoSEQ hsTCRB v3.0 assay was used at survey level resolution to sequence the TRB variable region. TRB sequencing targeted a depth of about 35,000-50,000 T-cell genomes per sample. An Illumina MiSeq with a v3 150-cycle kit was used to sequence the pooled TRB libraries. On the authors' methods: Repertoire analysis was performed in R inside a reproducible Nextflow workflow that covered QC, data transformation and analysis. LymphoSeq2, an R package for exploring AIRR-Seq data, was used to implement the custom analyses. A handful of samples that produced fewer than 5000 total TRB sequences were removed, so approximately 170 HIV repertoires were analyzed. Among the roughly 180 retained HIV repertoires, some 60 were collected before ART initiation and 120 to 140 after ART initiation. Repertoires were downsampled to 5000 TRB nucleotide sequences, with summary statistics averaged over 100 downsampling iterations. TRB sequences were retained for analysis only if CDR3 regions of at least seven amino acids were present. Two measures captured diversity: a Shannon entropy-derived clonality score and the Gini coefficient. In the repertoire networks, any two of the top 5000 CDR3 amino acid sequences were connected whenever the two sequences differed by an edit distance of one. GLIPH2 predicted antigen specificity groups and MHC restriction for TRB CDR3 amino acid sequences. CDR3 amino acid sequences were matched against VDJdb and McPAS-TCR to flag known CMV, EBV, HIV or tissue antigen associations. Pre-ART, post-ART and control groups were compared with Wilcoxon signed-rank tests and Holm-Bonferroni correction. As stored in TCRdb, this immuneACCESS dataset retains in-frame rearrangements with V and J assigned. A fraction of the clones does not appear; measured against another copy, unresolved V genes explain less than half of the discrepancy, and the remainder lacks a known reason. That table supplies the V and J calls and clone size; D and trimming were determined from the DNA. Within this sample are 45,000 or so clones, with approximately 94% of them counted one time only. In total, the top ten clones hold around 2.1% of the sample.

Participants were included only if at least one PBMC sample before ART initiation and at least two post-ART samples were available. All participants with HIV were treated in the United States of America. Before DNA extraction, cryopreserved samples of 1-10 million PBMC were thawed and then washed. At the time of the earliest PBMC sample for each participant with HIV, ages ranged from roughly 20 to 60 years. PBMC samples from each participant spanned 1-4 timepoints before ART initiation and 2-8 timepoints after ART initiation, with a median of 7 samples. Serial HIV viral load, CD4+ T-cell count, ART history and demographic data were obtained for every participant. Genomic DNA was extracted from unsorted PBMC with a Qiagen kit on a QIAcube, processed in batches of 12 samples. Summary of the overall study and its limitations: Since PBMC availability was limited, sequencing covered only the TCR beta chain, with no alpha chain pairing. Because cell numbers in pre-ART samples were limited, unsorted PBMC were profiled instead of sorted CD4+ and CD8+ T cells. CDR3 length ranges in HIV repertoires were narrower than in controls, and network structure suggested an antigen-experienced repertoire with only a slight naive shift after ART. A significant increase in TRB diversity was found to be associated with ART initiation, although TRB diversity was observed to remain significantly below that of transplant donor controls even after long-term ART. The samples span the years 2004 to 2017, and the ART regimens used may be less effective than current regimens. Expanded TRB clones identified before ART initiation dominated the repertoire across all time points, though the dominance fluctuated and decreased in many PLHIV after ART. Inferences about post-ART repertoire changes are limited because no data were available on ART adherence, viral resistance or therapy changes.

Concerning this clone: Its recognized antigen is unknown. Just one base apart from a much larger clone, this may be a read error.

The CDR3 contains 14 residues, cysteine and phenylalanine counted. Only the CDR3 DNA is retained, 42 bases long and in frame from the first base. V drops 0 bases and J drops 0 bases, leaving 6 bases in between. CDR1 SGHNT and CDR2 YYREEE are derived from the germline V gene (reference sequence). The sequencing used unsorted PBMCs, collected approximately 9.5 years after starting antiretroviral therapy. The chain is assembled from TRBV5-4 and TRBJ1-2; the D gene remains uncertain. This TCR was sampled from a man aged 30 to 45 with HIV. The base sequence is TGTGCCAGCAGCTTGGGCGGGGCTAACTATGGCTACACCTTC. It translates to CASSLGGANYGYTF.